This note documents a single T cell receptor beta chain sequence. Germline V CDR1 and CDR2: MNHEY, SVGAGI. V was cut by 7 bases and J by 0 bases, with 10 bases left in between. This CDR3 contains 15 residues. The data were obtained in a study of T cell changes during pregnancy in multiple sclerosis. Assay used: immunoSEQ multiplex PCR; TCRdb lists only in-frame clones, some missing. The table lists just over 90,000 clones, 90% to 95% of them singletons, with approximately 1.6% in the top ten. The clonotype originates from a female donor in good health, enrolled as a control in a pregnancy study. V usage is TRBV6-5 and J usage is TRBJ1-6; perhaps TRBD1 as D (5 bases). Sample: peripheral blood, taken after pregnancy. The CDR3 sequence: CASTRGSSYNSPLHF. The CDR3 bases are TGTGCCAGCACTCGGGGGAGCTCCTATAATTCACCCCTCCACTTT.